A single sample gave rise to the 24 T cell receptor beta chains below, sequenced in a study of CD8 T cells in Susac syndrome. It was with random hexamers that about 0.45 to 1 ug RNA was reverse transcribed. TCRdb reanalysed the immunoSEQ multiplex PCR reads using MiXCR and keeps one entry per CDR3 protein. The repertoire includes roughly 200,000 distinct CDR3 sequences, roughly 94% of them detected once, and around 0.095% sits in the top ten. The sequencing input was CD4+ T cells from PBMCs. The receptors were gathered from a human donor with Susac syndrome.

The chain combines TRBV15 with TRBJ2-5; D is tentatively TRBD1 or TRBD2 (5 bases each). The germline gives CDR1 LNHNV, CDR2 YYDKDF (reference sequence). The length of the CDR3 is 15 residues. Trimming took 0 bases from V and 1 from J, leaving 9 bases between them. The CDR3 sequence: CATSRDHGTQETQYF. The DNA of the CDR3 is TGTGCCACCAGCAGAGATCACGGGACCCAAGAGACCCAGTACTTC. Full variable domain (remainder filled in from reference TRBV15 and TRBJ2-5): DAMVIQNPRYQVTQFGKPVTLSCSQTLNHNVMYWYQQKSSQAPKLLFHYYDKDFNNEADTPDNFQSRRPNTSFCFLDIRSPGLGDTAMYLCATSRDHGTQETQYFGPGTRLLVL.

This chain links TRBV15 with TRBJ2-3; D is unclear. The V gene's germline CDR1 is LNHNV and CDR2 YYDKDF (reference sequence). The CDR3 consists of 14 residues. Trimming pared 0 bases from V and 6 bases from J, leaving 10 bases between. The DNA for the CDR3 is TGTGCCACCAGCAGAGAACCTTACGAGGATACGCAGTATTTT. Translating it yields CATSREPYEDTQYF.

This clonotype was found a few times. CDR3 in DNA: TGTGCCAGCAGCCTCGGGAGCGGCCCCTACGAGCAGTACTTC. Amino acid sequence: CASSLGSGPYEQYF. This chain uses TRBV5-4 with TRBJ2-7; a possible D gene is TRBD2 (6 bases). V lost 4 bases, J lost 2 bases, and 13 bases lay in between. The CDR3 covers 14 residues. Germline V gene sequence: CDR1 SGHNT, CDR2 YYREEE (reference sequence).

This sequence joins TRBV6-5 and TRBJ2-5, with TRBD2 matching 13 bases. Germline assignment: CDR1 MNHEY and CDR2 SVGAGI. This CDR3 is 17 amino acids long. After removal of 4 bases from V and 7 bases from J, the junction contained 12 bases not matched to a gene. CDR3 in DNA: TGTGCCAGCAGTTCAGACCGGACTAGCGGGAGTGGTCGGACCCAGTACTTC. This translates into CASSSDRTSGSGRTQYF.

The chain is built from TRBV30 and TRBJ1-2; tentative D call: TRBD1 (6 bases). V gave up 3 bases and J gave up 2 bases, with 16 bases separating them. Germline assignment: CDR1 GTSNPN and CDR2 SVGIG (reference sequence). The CDR3 is made up of 15 amino acids. Written as DNA, the CDR3 is TGTGCCTGGAGGCGGGGGCTGGGGCAAAACTATGGCTACACCTTC. It is translated as CAWRRGLGQNYGYTF.

The chain carries TRBV20-1 and TRBJ2-1; D is possibly TRBD2 (5 bases). V lost 3 bases and J 10 bases, leaving 19 bases between the germline ends. This CDR3 contains 14 residues. Per germline, CDR1 DFQATT and CDR2 SNEGSKA (reference sequence). This chain's CDR3 is CSAREPGGLGEQFF. The DNA of the CDR3 is TGCAGTGCTAGGGAGCCCGGAGGACTGGGAGAGCAGTTCTTC.

The chain couples TRBV29-1 to TRBJ2-2; 8 positions agree with TRBD1. The V gene's germline CDR1 is SQVTM and CDR2 ANQGSEA. V was clipped by 5 bases and J by 6 bases; unmatched bases: 2. The CDR3 is 12 amino acids. The CDR3 region is CSVQGASGELFF. CDR3 nucleotides: TGCAGCGTTCAGGGGGCTTCCGGGGAGCTGTTTTTT.

The chain joins TRBV15 to TRBJ2-7; 7 bases are a match to TRBD1. V gave up 4 bases and J gave up 0 bases; unmatched junction bases: 6. The CDR3 extends over 15 amino acids. Germline V gives CDR1 LNHNV, CDR2 YYDKDF (reference sequence). The CDR3 sequence: CATSTRTGFSYEQYF. Here the CDR3 DNA reads TGTGCCACCAGCACCCGGACAGGATTCTCCTACGAGCAGTACTTC. The full variable domain, rest sourced from reference TRBV15 and TRBJ2-7, is DAMVIQNPRYQVTQFGKPVTLSCSQTLNHNVMYWYQQKSSQAPKLLFHYYDKDFNNEADTPDNFQSRRPNTSFCFLDIRSPGLGDTAMYLCATSTRTGFSYEQYFGPGTRLTVT.

This clonotype was seen more than once but under ten times. The chain joins TRBV20-1 to TRBJ2-3; 11 positions agree with TRBD2. Germline trimming cut 3 bases from V and 5 bases from J; bases unmatched to any gene: 10. Germline-derived CDR1 and CDR2 are DFQATT and SNEGSKA (reference sequence). This CDR3 has 16 residues. CDR3 region: CSAREGLAGGLDTQYF. The CDR3 DNA reads as TGCAGTGCTAGGGAGGGTCTAGCGGGAGGCCTAGATACGCAGTATTTT.

J is TRBJ1-6 and V is TRBV12-3 or TRBV12-4, with 7 bases matching TRBD1. With 6 bases clipped from V and 14 bases from J, the junction kept 7 bases outside the gene matches. This CDR3 contains 12 residues. The CDR3 is CASSPDRWALHF. DNA of the CDR3: TGTGCCAGCAGCCCGGACAGGTGGGCCCTCCACTTT.

The chain couples TRBV29-1 to TRBJ1-1; D unresolved. In germline, CDR1 is SQVTM, CDR2 ANQGSEA. V was clipped by 6 bases and J by 1 base, with 3 bases between them. This CDR3 has 10 amino acids. CDR3 sequence (DNA): TGCAGCGTGAAGAACACTGAAGCTTTCTTT. It specifies CSVKNTEAFF.

The CDR3: CSATEGGARDTQYF. The DNA of the CDR3 is TGCAGTGCCACAGAGGGGGGGGCTAGAGATACGCAGTATTTT. The chain combines TRBV20-1 with TRBJ2-3; D is possibly TRBD2 (7 bases). This CDR3 comprises 14 residues. Trimming pared 6 bases from V and 5 bases from J, leaving 18 bases between. Germline CDR1 DFQATT, CDR2 SNEGSKA (reference sequence).

The V call is TRBV20-1, the J call TRBJ2-3; 8 bases match TRBD2. The germline V gene encodes CDR1 DFQATT and CDR2 SNEGSKA (reference sequence). CDR3 size: 14 residues. After removal of 1 base from V and 1 base from J, the junction contained 1 base not matched to a gene. As DNA, the CDR3 is TGCAGTGCTAGAGCGGGGGGGGGCACAGATACGCAGTATTTT. It is translated as CSARAGGGTDTQYF.

V gene TRBV18 combines with J gene TRBJ1-1; D perhaps matches TRBD1 (6 bases). This CDR3 region has 16 residues. With 3 bases removed from V and 3 bases from J, the gap between germline ends came to 17 bases. The germline gives CDR1 KGHSH, CDR2 LQKENI. The CDR3 DNA reads as TGTGCCAGCTCACCGACGATGGGGGGGCGCGACACTGAAGCTTTCTTT. This codes for CASSPTMGGRDTEAFF. The variable domain in full, completed from reference TRBV18 and TRBJ1-1, reads NAGVMQNPRHLVRRRGQEARLRCSPMKGHSHVYWYRQLPEEGLKFMVYLQKENIIDESGMPKERFSAEFPKEGPSILRIQQVVRGDSAAYFCASSPTMGGRDTEAFFGQGTRLTVV.

This clonotype was observed a single time. The V call is TRBV19, the J call TRBJ2-3, with 7 bases that match TRBD1. The germline gives CDR1 LNHDA, CDR2 SQIVND (reference sequence). The J segment lost 2 bases and the V segment lost 6 bases, leaving 5 bases of the junction unmatched. The CDR3 consists of 14 residues. In DNA, the CDR3 is TGTGCCAGTAGAACCGGGACAGTCACAGATACGCAGTATTTT. Amino acids: CASRTGTVTDTQYF.

The chain couples TRBV12-3 or TRBV12-4 to TRBJ1-2, with a tentative D call TRBD1 (5 bases). CDR3 size: 17 residues. Trimming pared 6 bases from V and 8 bases from J, leaving 28 bases between. CDR3 sequence reads: CASSLTYPSPTGRGYTF. CDR3 bases: TGTGCCAGCAGCTTAACTTATCCCTCTCCTACGGGGCGCGGCTACACCTTC.

The J gene is TRBJ2-1, the V gene TRBV4-2; weak D call: TRBD2 (6 bases). This CDR3 comprises 15 residues. Between the trimmed V and J ends, which lost 1 base and 2 bases, there was a span of 9 bases. Germline lookup yields CDR1 LGHNA and CDR2 YNFKEQ. The CDR3 DNA reads TGTGCCAGCAGCCAAGGGGACTCCCCCTACAATGAGCAGTTCTTC. Translation gives CASSQGDSPYNEQFF.

The V and J genes are TRBV4-3 and TRBJ2-7, with D perhaps given as TRBD1 or TRBD2 (6 bases each). This CDR3 region has 18 residues. Between the trimmed V and J ends, which lost 0 bases and 5 bases, there was a span of 23 bases. Germline CDR1 LGHNA, CDR2 YSLEER. Here the CDR3 reads CASSQDVLGGLLSDEQYF. The CDR3 region has the DNA TGCGCCAGCAGCCAAGATGTCCTGGGGGGCTTATTGTCGGACGAGCAGTACTTC.

The gene calls are TRBV27 and TRBJ1-1; 11 nucleotides align to TRBD1. The CDR3 extends over 16 amino acids. Germline V gives CDR1 MNHEY, CDR2 SMNVEV (reference sequence). V lost 5 bases to trimming and J lost 5 bases; unmatched junction nucleotides: 10. The CDR3 region has the DNA TGTGCCAGCAGTGTTGCGGACAGGGGGCGCGGAACTGAAGCTTTCTTT. This translates into CASSVADRGRGTEAFF.

This chain connects TRBV2 to TRBJ2-5; 8 bases are a match to TRBD2. There are 14 residues in the CDR3. V trimming: 6 bases; J trimming: 5 bases; junction bases outside the gene matches: 8. CDR1 and CDR2 from the germline V gene are SNHLY and FYNNEI. As DNA, the CDR3 is TGTGCCAGCAGGGCTAGCGGGTCAAGGGAGACCCAGTACTTC. This translates into CASRASGSRETQYF.

This chain joins TRBV7-9 and TRBJ1-5; D gene ambiguous. CDR1 and CDR2 (germline): SEHNR, FQNEAQ (reference sequence). The CDR3 loop spans 13 amino acids. Trimming took off 3 bases at V and 4 bases at J, with 7 bases between the two ends. DNA of the CDR3: TGTGCCAGCAGCTTTGAGAGGAATCAGCCCCAGCATTTT. Its translation: CASSFERNQPQHF. Based on the CDR3 plus reference TRBV7-9 and TRBJ1-5, the full variable domain is DTGVSQNPRHKITKRGQNVTFRCDPISEHNRLYWYRQTLGQGPEFLTYFQNEAQLEKSRLLSDRFSAERPKGSFSTLEIQRTEQGDSAMYLCASSFERNQPQHFGDGTRLSIL.

The chain couples TRBV7-2 to TRBJ2-1, with 8 bases aligning to TRBD2. Losses at the gene ends were 5 bases for V and 6 bases for J; bases not matched to a gene: 6. CDR3 length equals 14 residues. Per germline, CDR1 SGHTA and CDR2 FQGNSA. The CDR3 spells CASSLGLAANEQFF. CDR3 coding DNA: TGTGCCAGCAGCCTAGGACTAGCAGCCAATGAGCAGTTCTTC.

This chain's CDR3 is CASSVDRGSHTGELFF. Written as DNA, the CDR3 is TGCGCCAGCAGCGTTGACAGGGGCTCGCACACCGGGGAGCTGTTTTTT. The chain carries TRBV5-1 and TRBJ2-2; 8 nucleotides line up with TRBD1. V was pared by 4 bases and J by 3 bases, with 8 bases of the junction left unmatched. This CDR3 contains 16 residues. The germline CDR1 and CDR2 sequences are SGHRS and YFSETQ.

This sequence joins TRBV20-1 and TRBJ2-1, with 10 bases identical to TRBD2. Germline CDR1 DFQATT, CDR2 SNEGSKA (reference sequence). There are 15 residues in the CDR3. The V segment lost 0 bases and the J segment 9 bases; nucleotides outside the gene matches: 8. For the CDR3, the DNA is TGCAGTGCTAGAGATTCCCTAGCGGGAGCGATTGAGCAGTTCTTC. Protein sequence: CSARDSLAGAIEQFF.